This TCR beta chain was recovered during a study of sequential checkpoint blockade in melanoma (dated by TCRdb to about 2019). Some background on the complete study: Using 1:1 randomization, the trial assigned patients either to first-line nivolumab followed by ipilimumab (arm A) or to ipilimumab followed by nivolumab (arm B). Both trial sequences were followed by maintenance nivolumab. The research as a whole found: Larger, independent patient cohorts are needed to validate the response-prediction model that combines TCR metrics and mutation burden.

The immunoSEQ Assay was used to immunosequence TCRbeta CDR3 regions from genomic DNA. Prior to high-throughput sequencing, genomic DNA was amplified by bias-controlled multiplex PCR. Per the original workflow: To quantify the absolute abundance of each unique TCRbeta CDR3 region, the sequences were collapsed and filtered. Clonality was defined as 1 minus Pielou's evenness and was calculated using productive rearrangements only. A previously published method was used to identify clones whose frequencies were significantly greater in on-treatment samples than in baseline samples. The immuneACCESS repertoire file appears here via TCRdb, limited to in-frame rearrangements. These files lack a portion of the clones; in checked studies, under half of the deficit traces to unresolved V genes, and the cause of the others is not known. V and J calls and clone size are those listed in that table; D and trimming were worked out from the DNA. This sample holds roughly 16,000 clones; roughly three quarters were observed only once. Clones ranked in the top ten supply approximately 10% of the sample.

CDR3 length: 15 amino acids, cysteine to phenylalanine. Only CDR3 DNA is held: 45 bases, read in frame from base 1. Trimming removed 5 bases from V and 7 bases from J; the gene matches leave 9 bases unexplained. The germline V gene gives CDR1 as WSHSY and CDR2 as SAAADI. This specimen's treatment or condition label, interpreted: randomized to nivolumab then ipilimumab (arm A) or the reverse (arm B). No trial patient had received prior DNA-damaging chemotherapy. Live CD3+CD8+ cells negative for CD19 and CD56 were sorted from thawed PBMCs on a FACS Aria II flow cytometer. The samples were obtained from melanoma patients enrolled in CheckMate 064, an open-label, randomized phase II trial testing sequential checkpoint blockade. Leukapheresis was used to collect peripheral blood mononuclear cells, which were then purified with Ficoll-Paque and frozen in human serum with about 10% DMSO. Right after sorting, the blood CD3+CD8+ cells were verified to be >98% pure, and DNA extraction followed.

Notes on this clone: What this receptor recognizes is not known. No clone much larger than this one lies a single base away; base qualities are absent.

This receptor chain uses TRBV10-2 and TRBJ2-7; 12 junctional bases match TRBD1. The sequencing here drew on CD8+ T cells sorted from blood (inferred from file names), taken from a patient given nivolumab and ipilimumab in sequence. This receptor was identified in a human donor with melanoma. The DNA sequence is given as TGCGCCAGCAGTTTACCGGGACAGGGGGCACGAGAGCAGTACTTC. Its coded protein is CASSLPGQGAREQYF.